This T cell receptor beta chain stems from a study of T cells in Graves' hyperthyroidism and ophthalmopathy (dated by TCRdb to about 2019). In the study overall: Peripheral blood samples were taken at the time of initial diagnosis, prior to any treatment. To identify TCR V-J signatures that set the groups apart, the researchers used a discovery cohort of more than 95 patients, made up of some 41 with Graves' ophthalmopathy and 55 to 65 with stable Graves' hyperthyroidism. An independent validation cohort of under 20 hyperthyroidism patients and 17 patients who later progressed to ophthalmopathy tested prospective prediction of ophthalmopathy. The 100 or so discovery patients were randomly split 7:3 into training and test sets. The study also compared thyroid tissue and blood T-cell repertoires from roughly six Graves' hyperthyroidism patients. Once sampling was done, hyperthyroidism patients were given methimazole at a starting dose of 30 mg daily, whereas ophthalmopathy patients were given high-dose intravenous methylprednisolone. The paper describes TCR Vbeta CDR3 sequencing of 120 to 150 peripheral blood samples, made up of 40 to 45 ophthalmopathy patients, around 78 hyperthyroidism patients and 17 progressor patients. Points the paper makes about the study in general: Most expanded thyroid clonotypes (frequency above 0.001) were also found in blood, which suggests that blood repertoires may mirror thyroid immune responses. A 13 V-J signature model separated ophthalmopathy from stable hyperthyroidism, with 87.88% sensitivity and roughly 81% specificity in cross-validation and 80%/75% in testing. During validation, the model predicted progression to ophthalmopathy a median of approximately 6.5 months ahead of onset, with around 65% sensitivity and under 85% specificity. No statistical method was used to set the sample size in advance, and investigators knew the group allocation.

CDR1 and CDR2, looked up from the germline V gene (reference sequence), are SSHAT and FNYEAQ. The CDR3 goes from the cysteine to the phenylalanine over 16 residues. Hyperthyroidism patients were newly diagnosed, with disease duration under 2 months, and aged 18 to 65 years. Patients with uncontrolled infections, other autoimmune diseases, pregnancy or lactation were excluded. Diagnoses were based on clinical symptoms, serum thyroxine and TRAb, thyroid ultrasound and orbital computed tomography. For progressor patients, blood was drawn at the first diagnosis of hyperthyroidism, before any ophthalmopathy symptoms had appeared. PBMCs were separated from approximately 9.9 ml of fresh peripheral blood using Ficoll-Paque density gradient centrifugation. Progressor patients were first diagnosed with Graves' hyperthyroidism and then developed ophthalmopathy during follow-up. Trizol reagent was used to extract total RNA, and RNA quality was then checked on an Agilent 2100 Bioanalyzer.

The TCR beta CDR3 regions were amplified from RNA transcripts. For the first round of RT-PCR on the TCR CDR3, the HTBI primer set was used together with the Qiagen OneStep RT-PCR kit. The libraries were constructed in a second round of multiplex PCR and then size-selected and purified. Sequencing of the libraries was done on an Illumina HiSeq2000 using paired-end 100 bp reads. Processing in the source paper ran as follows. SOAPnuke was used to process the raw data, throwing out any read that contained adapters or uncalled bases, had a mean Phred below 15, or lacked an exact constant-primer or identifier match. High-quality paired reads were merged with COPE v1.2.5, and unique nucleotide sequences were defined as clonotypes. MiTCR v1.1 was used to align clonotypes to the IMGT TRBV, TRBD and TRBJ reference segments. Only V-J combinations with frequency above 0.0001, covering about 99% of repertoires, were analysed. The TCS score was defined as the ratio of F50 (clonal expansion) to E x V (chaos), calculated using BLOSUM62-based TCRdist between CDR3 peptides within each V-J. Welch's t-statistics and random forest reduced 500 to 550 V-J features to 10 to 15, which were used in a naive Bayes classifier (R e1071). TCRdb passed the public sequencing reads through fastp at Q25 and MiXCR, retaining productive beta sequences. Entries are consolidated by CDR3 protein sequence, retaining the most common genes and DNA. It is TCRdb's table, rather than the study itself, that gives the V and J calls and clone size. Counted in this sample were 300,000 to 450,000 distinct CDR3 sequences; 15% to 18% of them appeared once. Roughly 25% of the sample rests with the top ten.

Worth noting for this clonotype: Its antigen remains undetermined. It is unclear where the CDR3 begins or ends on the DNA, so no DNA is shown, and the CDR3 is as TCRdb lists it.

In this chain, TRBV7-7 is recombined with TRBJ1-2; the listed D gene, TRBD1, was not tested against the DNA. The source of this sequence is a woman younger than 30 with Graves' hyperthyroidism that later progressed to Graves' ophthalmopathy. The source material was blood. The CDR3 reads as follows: CASSLDRGQRYYGCTF.